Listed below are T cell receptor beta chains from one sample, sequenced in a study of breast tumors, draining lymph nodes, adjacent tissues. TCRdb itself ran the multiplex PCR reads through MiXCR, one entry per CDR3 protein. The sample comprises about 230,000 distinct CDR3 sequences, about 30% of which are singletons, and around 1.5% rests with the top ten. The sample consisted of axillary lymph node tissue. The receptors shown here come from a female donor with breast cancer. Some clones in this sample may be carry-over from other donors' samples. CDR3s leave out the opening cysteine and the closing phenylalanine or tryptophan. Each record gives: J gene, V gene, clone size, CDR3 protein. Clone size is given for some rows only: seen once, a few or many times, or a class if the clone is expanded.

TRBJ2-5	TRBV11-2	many	ASSGDLVETQY
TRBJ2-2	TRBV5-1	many	ASSWRANTGELF
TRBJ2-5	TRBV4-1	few	ASSQEGRPLSGRWETQY
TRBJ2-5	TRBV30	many	ASSGPGRPQETQY
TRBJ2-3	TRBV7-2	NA	ASSFLQGEGGNEQY
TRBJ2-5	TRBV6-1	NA	ASSGQENFQETQY
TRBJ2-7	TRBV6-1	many	ASREQGDEQY
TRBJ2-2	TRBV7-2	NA	ASSIIAGAGELF
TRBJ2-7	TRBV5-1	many	ASSSTEAYEQY
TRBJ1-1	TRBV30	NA	AWMSTGHTEAF
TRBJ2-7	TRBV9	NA	ASSVATSGYEQY
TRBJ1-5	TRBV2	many	ASQTGRLKPQH
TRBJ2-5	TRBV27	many	ASSAGLGFGETQY
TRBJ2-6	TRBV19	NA	ASSIDDLSSGANVLT
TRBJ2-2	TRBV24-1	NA	AIKRLAGELRVTGELF
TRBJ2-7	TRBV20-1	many	SARQGYEQY
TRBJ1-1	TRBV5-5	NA	ASNSLGQGTDTEAF
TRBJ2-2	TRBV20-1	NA	SARDKEVGVPNTGELF
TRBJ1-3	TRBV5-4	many	ASSSPDRRGNTIY
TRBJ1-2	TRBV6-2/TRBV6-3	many	ASTQNRGNFDGYT